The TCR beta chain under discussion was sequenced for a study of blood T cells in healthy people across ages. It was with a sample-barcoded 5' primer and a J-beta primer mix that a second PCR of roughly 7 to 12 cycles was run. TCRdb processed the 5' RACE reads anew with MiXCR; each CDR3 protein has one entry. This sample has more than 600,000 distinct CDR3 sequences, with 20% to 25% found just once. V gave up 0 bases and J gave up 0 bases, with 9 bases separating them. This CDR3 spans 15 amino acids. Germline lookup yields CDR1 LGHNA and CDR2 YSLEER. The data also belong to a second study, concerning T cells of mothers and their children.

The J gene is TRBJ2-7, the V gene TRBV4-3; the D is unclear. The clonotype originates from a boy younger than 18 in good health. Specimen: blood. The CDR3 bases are TGCGCCAGCAGCCAAGATTGGGTCCTCTCCTACGAGCAGTACTTC. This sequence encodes CASSQDWVLSYEQYF.